This T cell receptor beta chain derives from a study of blood T cell repertoires in COVID-19. As for the study in general: Nucleic acid was either cDNA or gDNA, and it came from T cells, B-cell-depleted T cells, or PBMCs.

This CDR3 has 15 residues. Germline V CDR1 and CDR2: SEHNR, FQNEAQ (reference sequence). Trimming at V came to 4 bases and at J to 7 bases, leaving 7 bases not matched to a gene. This clone was recorded only once. Clones were read by immunoSEQ multiplex PCR, and TCRdb kept only the in-frame ones, dropping some. The sample consists of roughly 220,000 clones, around 91% of them appearing once. The clonotype was recovered from a man younger than 45 who had been exposed to COVID-19. The gene calls are TRBV7-9 and TRBJ1-4, with 9 positions matching TRBD1. The source material was PBMCs or T cells enriched from blood (not recorded which). This chain's CDR3 is CASSSTGTGIEKLFF. CDR3 coding DNA: TGTGCCAGCAGCTCGACCGGGACAGGGATTGAAAAACTGTTTTTT.